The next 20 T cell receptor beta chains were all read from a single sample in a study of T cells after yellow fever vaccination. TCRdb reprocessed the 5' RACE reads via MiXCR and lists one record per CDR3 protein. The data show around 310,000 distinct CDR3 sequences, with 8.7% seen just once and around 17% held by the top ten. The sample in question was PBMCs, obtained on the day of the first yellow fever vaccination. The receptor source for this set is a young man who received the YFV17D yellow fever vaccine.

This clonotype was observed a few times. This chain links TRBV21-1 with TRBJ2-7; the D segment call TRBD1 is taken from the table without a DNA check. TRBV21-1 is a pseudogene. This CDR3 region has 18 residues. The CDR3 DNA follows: TGTGCCAGCAGCTTGCCAGGGGTTGACGGCGGGGTCCCCTACGAGCAGTACGTC. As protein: CASSLPGVDGGVPYEQYV.

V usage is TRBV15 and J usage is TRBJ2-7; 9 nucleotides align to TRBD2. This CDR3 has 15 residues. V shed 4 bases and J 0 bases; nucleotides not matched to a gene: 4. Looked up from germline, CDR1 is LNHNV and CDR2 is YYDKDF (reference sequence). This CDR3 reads CATSIGGGASYEQYF. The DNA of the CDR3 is TGTGCCACCAGCATAGGCGGGGGGGCCTCCTACGAGCAGTACTTC.

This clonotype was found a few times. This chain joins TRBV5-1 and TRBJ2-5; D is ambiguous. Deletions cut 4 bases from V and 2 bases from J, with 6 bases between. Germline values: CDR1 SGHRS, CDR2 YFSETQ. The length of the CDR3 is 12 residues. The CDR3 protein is CASSMTQETQYF. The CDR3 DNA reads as TGCGCCAGCAGCATGACACAAGAGACCCAGTACTTC.

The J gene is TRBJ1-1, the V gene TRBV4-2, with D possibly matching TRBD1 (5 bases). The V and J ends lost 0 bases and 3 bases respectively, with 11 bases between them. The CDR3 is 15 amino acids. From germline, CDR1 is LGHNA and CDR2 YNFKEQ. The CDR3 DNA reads TGTGCCAGCAGCCAAGAGGTGGGGCTGGACACTGAAGCTTTCTTT. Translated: CASSQEVGLDTEAFF.

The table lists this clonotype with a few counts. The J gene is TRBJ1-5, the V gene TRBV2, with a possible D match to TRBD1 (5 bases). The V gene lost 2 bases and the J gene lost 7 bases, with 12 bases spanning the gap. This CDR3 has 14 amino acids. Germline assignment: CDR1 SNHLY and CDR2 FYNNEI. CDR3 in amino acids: CASSELQAGQPQHF. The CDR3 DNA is TGTGCCAGCAGTGAATTACAGGCTGGGCAGCCCCAGCATTTT.

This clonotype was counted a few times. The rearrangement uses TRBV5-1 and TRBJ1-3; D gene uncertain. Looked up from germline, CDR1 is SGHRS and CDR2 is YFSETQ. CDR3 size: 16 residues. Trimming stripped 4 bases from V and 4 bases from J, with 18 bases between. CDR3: CASSKDGPKEGNTIYF. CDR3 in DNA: TGCGCCAGCAGCAAAGACGGGCCCAAGGAAGGAAACACCATATATTTT.

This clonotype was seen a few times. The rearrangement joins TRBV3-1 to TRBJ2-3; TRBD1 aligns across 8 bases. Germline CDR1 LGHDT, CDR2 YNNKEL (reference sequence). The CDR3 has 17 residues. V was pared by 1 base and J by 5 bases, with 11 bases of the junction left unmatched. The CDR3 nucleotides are TGTGCCAGCAGCCAAGGAGGCAGGGGGCCCGAAGGAGATACGCAGTATTTT. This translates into CASSQGGRGPEGDTQYF.

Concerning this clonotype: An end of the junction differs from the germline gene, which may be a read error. The CDR3 bases are TGTGCCAGCAGCGTAGGAGGACTAGCGGGGCGAGAGACCCAGGACTTC. Encoded protein: CASSVGGLAGRETQDF. The J gene is TRBJ2-5, the V gene TRBV9; 12 nucleotides match TRBD2. This CDR3 has 16 residues. CDR1 SGDLS and CDR2 YYNGEE come from the germline V gene.

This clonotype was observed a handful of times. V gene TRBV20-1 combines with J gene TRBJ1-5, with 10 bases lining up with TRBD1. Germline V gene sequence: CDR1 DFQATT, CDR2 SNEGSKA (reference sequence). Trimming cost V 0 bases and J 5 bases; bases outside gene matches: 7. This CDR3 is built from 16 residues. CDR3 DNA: TGCAGTGCTAGAGATGGGCGGGACAGGGGATATCAGCCCCAGCATTTT. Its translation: CSARDGRDRGYQPQHF.

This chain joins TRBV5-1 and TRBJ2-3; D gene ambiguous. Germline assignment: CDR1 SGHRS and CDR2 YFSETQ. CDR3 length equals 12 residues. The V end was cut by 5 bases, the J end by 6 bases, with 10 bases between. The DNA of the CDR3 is TGCGCCAGCAGTTGGAACTGGGATACGCAGTATTTT. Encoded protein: CASSWNWDTQYF. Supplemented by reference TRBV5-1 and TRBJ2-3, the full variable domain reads KAGVTQTPRYLIKTRGQQVTLSCSPISGHRSVSWYQQTPGQGLQFLFEYFSETQRNKGNFPGRFSGRQFSNSRSEMNVSTLELGDSALYLCASSWNWDTQYFGPGTRLTVL.

CDR3 amino acids: CASSQGPGQGSYEQYF. The CDR3, as DNA: TGCGCCAGCAGCCAAGGACCGGGACAGGGGTCCTACGAGCAGTACTTC. The rearrangement joins TRBV4-1 to TRBJ2-7; 10 bases fit TRBD1. Germline V gives CDR1 MGHRA, CDR2 YSYEKL. CDR3 length equals 16 residues. After removal of 1 base from V and 1 base from J, the junction contained 4 bases not matched to a gene.

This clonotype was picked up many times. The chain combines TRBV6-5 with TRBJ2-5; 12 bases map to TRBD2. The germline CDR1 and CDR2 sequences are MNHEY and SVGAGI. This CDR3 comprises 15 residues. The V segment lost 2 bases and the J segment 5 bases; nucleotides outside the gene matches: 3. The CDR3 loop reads CASSYTSGGPETQYF. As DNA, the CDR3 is TGTGCCAGCAGTTACACTAGCGGGGGGCCTGAGACCCAGTACTTC.

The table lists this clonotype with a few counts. The CDR3 DNA sequence: TGTGCCAGCAGCCCCCCAAGCCCGCGCGGACTTTCCCAAGAGACCCAGTACTTC. This encodes CASSPPSPRGLSQETQYF. The chain recombines TRBV3-1 with TRBJ2-5; possibly TRBD2 for D (5 bases). The CDR3 has 18 residues. The V end lost 4 bases, the J end lost 1 base, and 22 bases lay between the germline ends. Germline V CDR1 and CDR2: LGHDT, YNNKEL (reference sequence).

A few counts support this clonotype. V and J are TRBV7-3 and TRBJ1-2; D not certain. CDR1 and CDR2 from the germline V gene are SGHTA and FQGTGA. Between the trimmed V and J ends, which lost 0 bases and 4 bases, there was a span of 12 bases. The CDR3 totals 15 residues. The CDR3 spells CASSLTPGQIYGYTF. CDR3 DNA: TGTGCCAGCAGCTTAACCCCGGGTCAGATCTATGGCTACACCTTC.

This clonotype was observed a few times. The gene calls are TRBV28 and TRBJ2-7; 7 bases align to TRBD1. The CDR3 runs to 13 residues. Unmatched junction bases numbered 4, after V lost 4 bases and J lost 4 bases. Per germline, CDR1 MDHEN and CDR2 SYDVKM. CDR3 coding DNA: TGTGCCAGCAGTTCGGGACAGACTTACGAGCAGTACGTC. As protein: CASSSGQTYEQYV.

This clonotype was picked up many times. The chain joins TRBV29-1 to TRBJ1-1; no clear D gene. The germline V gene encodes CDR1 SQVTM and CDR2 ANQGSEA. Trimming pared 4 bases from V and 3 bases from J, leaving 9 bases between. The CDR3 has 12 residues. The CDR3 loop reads CSVAIVDTEAFF. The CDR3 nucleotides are TGCAGCGTTGCGATAGTCGACACTGAAGCTTTCTTT.

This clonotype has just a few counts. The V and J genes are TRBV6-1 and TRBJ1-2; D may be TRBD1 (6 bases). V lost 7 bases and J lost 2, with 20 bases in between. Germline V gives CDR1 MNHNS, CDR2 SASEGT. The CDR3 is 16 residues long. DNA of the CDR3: TGTGCCAGCACCCAGCGTGGGGGGCCCTGGAACTATGGCTACACCTTC. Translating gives CASTQRGGPWNYGYTF.

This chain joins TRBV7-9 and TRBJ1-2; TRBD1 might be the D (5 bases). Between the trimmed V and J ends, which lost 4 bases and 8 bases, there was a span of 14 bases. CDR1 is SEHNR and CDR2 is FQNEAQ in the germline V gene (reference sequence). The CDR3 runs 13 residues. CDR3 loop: CASSSDGGFGYTF. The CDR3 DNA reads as TGTGCCAGCAGCTCCGATGGGGGATTCGGCTACACCTTC.

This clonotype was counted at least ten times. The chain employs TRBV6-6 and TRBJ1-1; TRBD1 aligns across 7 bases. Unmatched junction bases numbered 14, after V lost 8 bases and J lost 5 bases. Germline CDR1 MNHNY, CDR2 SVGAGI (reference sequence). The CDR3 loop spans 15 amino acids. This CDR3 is CASGSGGAGLTEAFF. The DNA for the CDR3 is TGTGCCAGCGGTTCAGGGGGGGCTGGTTTAACTGAAGCTTTCTTT.

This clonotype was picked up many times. The CDR3 sequence is CATSRAVTTDTQYF. CDR3 DNA: TGTGCCACCAGCAGAGCGGTGACCACAGATACGCAGTATTTT. The gene calls are TRBV15 and TRBJ2-3, with D unclear. Germline values: CDR1 LNHNV, CDR2 YYDKDF (reference sequence). This CDR3 comprises 14 residues. The ends were cut back, 1 base at V and 2 bases at J, with 7 bases in the middle.